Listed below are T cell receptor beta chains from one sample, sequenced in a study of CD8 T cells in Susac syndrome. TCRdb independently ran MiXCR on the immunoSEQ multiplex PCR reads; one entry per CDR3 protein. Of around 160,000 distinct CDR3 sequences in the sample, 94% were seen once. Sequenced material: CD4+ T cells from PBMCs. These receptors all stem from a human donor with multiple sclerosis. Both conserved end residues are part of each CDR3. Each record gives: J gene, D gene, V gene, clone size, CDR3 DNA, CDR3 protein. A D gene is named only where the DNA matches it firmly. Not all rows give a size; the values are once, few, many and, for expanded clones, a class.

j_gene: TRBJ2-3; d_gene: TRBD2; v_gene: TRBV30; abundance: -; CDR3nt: TGTGCCTGGAGTAGGGGAGGGCGGGCAGATACGCAGTATTTT; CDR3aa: CAWSRGGRADTQYF
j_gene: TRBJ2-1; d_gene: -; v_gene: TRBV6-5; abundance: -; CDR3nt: TGTGCCAGCAGTTACGGAGGGGGCACTGAGCAGTTCTTC; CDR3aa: CASSYGGGTEQFF
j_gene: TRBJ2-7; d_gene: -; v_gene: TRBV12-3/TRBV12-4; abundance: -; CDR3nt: TGTGCCAGCAGCAGGTTATCCTACGAGCAGTACTTC; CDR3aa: CASSRLSYEQYF
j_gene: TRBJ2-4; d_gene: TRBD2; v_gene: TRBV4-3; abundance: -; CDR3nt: TGCGCCAGCAGCCTAGAGCCCGGGGGGGGTATTCAGTACTTC; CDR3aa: CASSLEPGGGIQYF
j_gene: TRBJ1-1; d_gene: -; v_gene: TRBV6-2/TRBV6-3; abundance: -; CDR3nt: TGTGCCAGCAGACAGACTCAGGGAGGCACTGAAGCTTTCTTT; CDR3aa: CASRQTQGGTEAFF
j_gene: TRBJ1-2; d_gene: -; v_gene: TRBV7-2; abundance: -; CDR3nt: TGTGCCAGCAGCTCAAGATATGGCTACACCTTC; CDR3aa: CASSSRYGYTF
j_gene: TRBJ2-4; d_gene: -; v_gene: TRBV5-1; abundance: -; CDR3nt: TGCGCCAGCAAACCTGGGGGGACTGGGGACATTCAGTACTTC; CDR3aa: CASKPGGTGDIQYF
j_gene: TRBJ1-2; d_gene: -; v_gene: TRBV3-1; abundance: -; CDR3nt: TGTGCCAGCAGCCAGGGAGTTGGCTACACCTTC; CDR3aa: CASSQGVGYTF
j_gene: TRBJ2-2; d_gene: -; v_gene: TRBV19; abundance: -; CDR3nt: TGTGCCAGTAGTATAAACGGGAAGCGGGGGGAGCTGTTTTTT; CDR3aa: CASSINGKRGELFF
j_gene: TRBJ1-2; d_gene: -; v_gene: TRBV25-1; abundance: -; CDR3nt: TGTGCCAGCAGTGAATCCCAGGGGAACTATGGCTACACCTTC; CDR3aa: CASSESQGNYGYTF
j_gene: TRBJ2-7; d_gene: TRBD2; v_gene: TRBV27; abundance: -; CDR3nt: TGTGCCAGCAGTTTTCGGCGGGGGACTAGAGGTTCCTACGAGCAGTACTTC; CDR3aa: CASSFRRGTRGSYEQYF
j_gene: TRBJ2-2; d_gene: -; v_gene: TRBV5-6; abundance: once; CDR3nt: TGTGCCAGCACCCGGCGCATGGGAACGAACACCGGGGAGCTGTTTTTT; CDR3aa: CASTRRMGTNTGELFF
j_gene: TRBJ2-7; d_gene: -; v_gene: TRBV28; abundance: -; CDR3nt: TGTGCCAGCAGGGAGAACCACGAGCAGTACTTC; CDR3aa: CASRENHEQYF
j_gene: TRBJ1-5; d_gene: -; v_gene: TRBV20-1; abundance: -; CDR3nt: TGCAGTGCTAGAGCGGCCTGGGGCCAGGGAAGTAAGAATCAGCCCCAGCATTTT; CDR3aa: CSARAAWGQGSKNQPQHF
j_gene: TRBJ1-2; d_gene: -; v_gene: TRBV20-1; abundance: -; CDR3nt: TGCAGTGCTAGAAGCGAGGTCACCGATGGCTACACCTTC; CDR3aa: CSARSEVTDGYTF
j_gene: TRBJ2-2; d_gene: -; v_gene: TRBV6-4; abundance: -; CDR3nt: TGTGCCAGCCCCCTTGGGAGGCAGCCCGGCGGGGAGCTGTTTTTT; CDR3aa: CASPLGRQPGGELFF
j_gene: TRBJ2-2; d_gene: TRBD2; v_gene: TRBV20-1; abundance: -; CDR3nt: TGCAGTGCTATAGCGGGAGGGAACACCGGGGAGCTGTTTTTT; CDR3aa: CSAIAGGNTGELFF
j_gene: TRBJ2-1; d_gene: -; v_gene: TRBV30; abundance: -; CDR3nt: TGTGCCTGGAACGAGGGACTGAGCTCCTACAATGAGCAGTTCTTC; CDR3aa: CAWNEGLSSYNEQFF
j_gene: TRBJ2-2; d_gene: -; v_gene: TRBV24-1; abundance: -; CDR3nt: TGTGCCACCCTGGGACATCCGAACACCGGGGAGCTGTTTTTT; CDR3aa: CATLGHPNTGELFF
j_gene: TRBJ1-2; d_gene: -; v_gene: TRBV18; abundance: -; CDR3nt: TGTGCCAGCTCGCCCGACAGTAACTATGGCTACACCTTC; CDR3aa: CASSPDSNYGYTF
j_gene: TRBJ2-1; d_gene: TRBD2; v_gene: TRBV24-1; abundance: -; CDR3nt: TGTGCCACCAGTGATTTGAGTGGGACTAGTCGGTTCTTC; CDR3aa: CATSDLSGTSRFF
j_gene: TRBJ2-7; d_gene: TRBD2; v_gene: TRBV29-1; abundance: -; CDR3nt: TGCAGCGTGGACCTAGCGGTCCTGTCCTACGAGCAGTACTTC; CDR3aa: CSVDLAVLSYEQYF
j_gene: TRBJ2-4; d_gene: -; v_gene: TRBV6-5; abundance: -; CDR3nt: TGTGCCAGCAGTTACTCGATCGGGGGCGCCAAAAACATTCAGTACTTC; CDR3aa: CASSYSIGGAKNIQYF
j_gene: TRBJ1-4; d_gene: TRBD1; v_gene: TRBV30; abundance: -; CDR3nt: TGTGCCTGGAGGCCAGGGGGCGGTGGAAAACTGTTTTTT; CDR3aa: CAWRPGGGGKLFF
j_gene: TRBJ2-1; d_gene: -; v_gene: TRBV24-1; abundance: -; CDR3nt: TGTGCCACCAGTGATTCCTCAGGGAAAGCGGCCTACAATGAGCAGTTCTTC; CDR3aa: CATSDSSGKAAYNEQFF
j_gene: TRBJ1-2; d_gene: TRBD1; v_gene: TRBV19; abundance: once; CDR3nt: TGTGCCAGTAGTATGCTGACAGGGGGCACGGCTAACTATGGCTACACCTTC; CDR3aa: CASSMLTGGTANYGYTF
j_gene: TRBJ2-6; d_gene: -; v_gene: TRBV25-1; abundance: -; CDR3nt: TGTGCCAGCAGTGAATTCAGGACATCGGGATCGGCCAACGTCCTGACTTTC; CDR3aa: CASSEFRTSGSANVLTF
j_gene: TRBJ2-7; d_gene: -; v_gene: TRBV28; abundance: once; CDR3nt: TGTGCCAGCAGTGAAGGGTCCCACGAGCAGTACTTC; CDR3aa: CASSEGSHEQYF
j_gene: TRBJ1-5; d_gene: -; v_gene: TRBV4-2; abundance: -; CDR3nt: TGTGCCAGCAGCCAAGATGCATATAGCAATCAGCCCCAGCATTTT; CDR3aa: CASSQDAYSNQPQHF
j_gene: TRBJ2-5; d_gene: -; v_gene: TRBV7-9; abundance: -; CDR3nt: TGTGCCAGCAGCTTAGAGACGGAGACCCAGTACTTC; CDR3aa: CASSLETETQYF
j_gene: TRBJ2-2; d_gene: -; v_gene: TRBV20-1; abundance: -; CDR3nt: TGCAGTGCTGTTGACCAGGTGAACACCGGGGAGCTGTTTTTT; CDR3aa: CSAVDQVNTGELFF